This entry lists 10 T cell receptor beta chains sequenced from one sample in a study of cytomegalovirus exposure and HLA in healthy donors. Primers for the PCR totalled 60 Vbeta and 13 Jbeta. TCRdb keeps only in-frame clones here, not all; method: immunoSEQ multiplex PCR. The sample lists roughly 150,000 clones, more than 75% seen once, with 2% to 2.5% in the top ten. The sample taken for sequencing was PBMCs. The receptors derive from a woman between 18 and 29 years old in good health and CMV-seronegative.

This clone was detected only once. The chain uses TRBV6-4 and TRBJ2-1; the D gene is possibly TRBD2 (5 bases). Germline V CDR1 and CDR2: MRHNA, SNTAGT. The CDR3 has 12 amino acids. V lost 6 bases and J lost 9, with 12 bases in between. The CDR3 DNA reads TGTGCCAGCAGCCTGAGTCGGGGTGAGCAGTTCTTC. It is translated as CASSLSRGEQFF.

This clone was seen only a few times. The gene calls are TRBV2 and TRBJ1-5; D ambiguous. The CDR3 totals 15 residues. Per the germline V gene, CDR1 is SNHLY and CDR2 is FYNNEI. The V and J ends lost 0 bases and 6 bases respectively, with 12 bases between them. DNA of the CDR3: TGTGCCAGCAGTGAAGCGGAGGGTAAGGCTCAGCCCCAGCATTTT. This codes for CASSEAEGKAQPQHF.

To note about this clone: Other DNA sequences in this sample translate to the same CDR3. The genes are TRBV6-5 and TRBJ2-7; TRBD1 aligns across 7 bases. This CDR3 spans 13 amino acids. CDR1 is MNHEY, CDR2 SVGAGI, per germline. After removal of 5 bases from V and 2 bases from J, the junction contained 3 bases not matched to a gene. CDR3 DNA: TGTGCCAGCAGTCTGGGGACAGCCTACGAGCAGTACTTC. This translates into CASSLGTAYEQYF.

The V and J genes are TRBV6-5 and TRBJ1-3; D is ambiguous. The ends were cut back, 0 bases at V and 0 bases at J, with 9 bases in the middle. Per germline, CDR1 MNHEY and CDR2 SVGAGI. The CDR3 totals 16 residues. CDR3 sequence (DNA): TGTGCCAGCAGTTACTCGAGGCAGTTCTCTGGAAACACCATATATTTT. It codes for CASSYSRQFSGNTIYF.

The chain links TRBV7-2 to TRBJ2-7; D is ambiguous. Trimming took off 5 bases at V and 6 bases at J, with 14 bases between the two ends. The CDR3 covers 13 residues. From germline, CDR1 is SGHTA and CDR2 FQGNSA. Here the CDR3 reads CASSPLMIGEQYF. CDR3 sequence (DNA): TGTGCCAGCAGCCCACTCATGATTGGCGAGCAGTACTTC.

The chain employs TRBV4-2 and TRBJ2-3; D is possibly TRBD2 (5 bases). The CDR3 consists of 14 residues. The V and J ends lost 0 bases and 4 bases respectively, with 8 bases between them. Per the germline V gene, CDR1 is LGHNA and CDR2 is YNFKEQ. CDR3 sequence (DNA): TGTGCCAGCAGCCAAGACCTAGCCGCAGATACGCAGTATTTT. It codes for CASSQDLAADTQYF.

The chain carries TRBV30 and TRBJ2-2, with 11 bases fitting TRBD2. J lost 7 bases, V lost 0 bases, and 4 bases had no gene match. Germline V gives CDR1 GTSNPN, CDR2 SVGIG (reference sequence). This CDR3 comprises 15 residues. The CDR3 nucleotides read TGTGCCTGGAGTGTGGGCCTAGCGGGAGGCGGGGAGCTGTTTTTT. Its protein product is CAWSVGLAGGGELFF.

The chain employs TRBV11-2 and TRBJ2-7; the D is unclear. CDR3 length equals 12 residues. V was shortened by 1 base and J by 6 bases, with 7 bases between the two germline ends. Germline CDR1 SGHAT, CDR2 FQNNGV. The CDR3 sequence is CASSLVRSEQYF. DNA for the CDR3: TGTGCCAGCAGCTTAGTCCGGAGCGAGCAGTACTTC.

There are a few counts of this clone. V is TRBV29-1 and J is TRBJ1-1; a weak D match, TRBD1 (5 bases). The CDR3 consists of 12 residues. Trimming removed 4 bases from V and 7 bases from J, with 13 bases in between. CDR1 is SQVTM and CDR2 is ANQGSEA in the germline V gene. CDR3: CSVGGRGGEAFF. For the CDR3, the DNA is TGCAGCGTTGGAGGCCGGGGGGGTGAAGCTTTCTTT.

The chain carries TRBV7-9 and TRBJ2-1; the match to TRBD2 covers 10 bases. Per the germline V gene, CDR1 is SEHNR and CDR2 is FQNEAQ (reference sequence). This CDR3 is 15 amino acids long. The ends lost 3 bases at V and 8 bases at J; junction bases unmatched: 7. As DNA, the CDR3 is TGTGCCAGCAGCTTCCTAGCGGGAGATGGGTATGAGCAGTTCTTC. It encodes CASSFLAGDGYEQFF.